A single sample gave rise to the 3 T cell receptor beta chains below, sequenced in a study of shared T cell receptors in the human thymus. Sequencing used immunoSEQ multiplex PCR; TCRdb keeps in-frame clones, though not all of them. The top ten clones hold approximately 0.01% of a sample with about 660,000 clones, approximately 88% of them seen once. The same data also went into a second study, on human thymus T cells.

The source material was thymocytes. Receptors were obtained from a boy less than two years old with a congenital heart defect.

This chain joins TRBV25-1 and TRBJ2-1; a weak D match, TRBD2 (5 bases). Trimming removed 5 bases from V and 5 bases from J, with 13 bases in between. This CDR3 has 14 residues. CDR1 is MGHDK and CDR2 is SYGVNS in the germline V gene. CDR3 loop: CASSPPRDHNEQFF. DNA for the CDR3: TGTGCCAGCAGTCCCCCCCGGGATCACAATGAGCAGTTCTTC. The full variable domain, rest sourced from reference TRBV25-1 and TRBJ2-1, is EADIYQTPRYLVIGTGKKITLECSQTMGHDKMYWYQQDPGMELHLIHYSYGVNSTEKGDLSSESTVSRIRTEHFPLTLESARPSHTSQYLCASSPPRDHNEQFFGPGTRLTVL.

Only one count was recorded for this clone. The V call is TRBV18, the J call TRBJ2-1; weak D call: TRBD1 (5 bases). Germline CDR1 is KGHSH and CDR2 is LQKENI. The ends were cut back, 3 bases at V and 2 bases at J, with 17 bases in the middle. This CDR3 contains 17 residues. The CDR3 region is CASSPHSLQGTYNEQFF. CDR3 DNA sequence: TGTGCCAGCTCACCTCATTCCCTCCAGGGAACCTACAATGAGCAGTTCTTC.

This chain joins TRBV5-4 and TRBJ2-1; TRBD2 aligns across 9 bases. V lost 0 bases, J lost 0 bases, and 13 bases stayed unmatched. Germline CDR1 reads SGHNT; CDR2 reads YYREEE (reference sequence). The CDR3 sequence is 20 residues long. The chain's CDR3 is CASSLGIWASGNYSYNEQFF. CDR3 DNA sequence: TGTGCCAGCAGCTTGGGAATTTGGGCTAGCGGGAATTACTCCTACAATGAGCAGTTCTTC.